The rows below give T cell receptor beta chains drawn from one sample of a study of control samples from healthy donors and cancer patients. Measured with immunoSEQ multiplex PCR; TCRdb has only the in-frame clones, and not every one. This table holds over 80,000 clones, about 79% found once. The sample was blood. The receptors originated from a woman in her 30s in good health. The CDR3 runs from the conserved cysteine through the conserved F or W. Each record gives: V gene, D gene, J gene, clone size, CDR3 protein, CDR3 DNA. A D gene is named only where the DNA matches it firmly. A clone size is listed for some rows: how often the clone was seen (once, few, many), or a class if it is expanded.

TRBV12-3/TRBV12-4	.	TRBJ1-1	few	CASSLKRDTEAFF	TGTGCCAGCAGTCTTAAACGGGACACTGAAGCTTTCTTT
TRBV27	TRBD2	TRBJ2-7	.	CASETGTSESYEQYF	TGTGCCTCAGAGACCGGGACTAGCGAATCCTACGAGCAGTACTTC
TRBV27	TRBD2	TRBJ2-1	.	CASSLGVAGVYEQFF	TGTGCCAGCAGTCTAGGGGTAGCGGGGGTGTATGAGCAGTTCTTC
TRBV27	TRBD1	TRBJ2-7	.	CASSLSLPQDRGRPYEQYF	TGTGCCAGCAGTTTATCGCTTCCTCAGGACAGGGGGCGCCCCTACGAGCAGTACTTC
TRBV6-6	.	TRBJ2-7	few	CASSPPGLTSYEQYF	TGTGCCAGCAGTCCCCCGGGGCTAACCTCCTACGAGCAGTACTTC
TRBV7-8	.	TRBJ1-2	.	CASSLSPGRLGYTF	TGTGCCAGCAGCTTATCACCAGGGCGACTCGGCTACACCTTC
TRBV18	.	TRBJ2-3	.	CASSPTRTGGHTDTQYF	TGTGCCAGCTCACCAACGCGAACAGGAGGTCACACAGATACGCAGTATTTT
TRBV11-2	TRBD2	TRBJ2-3	.	CASSLWASGEADTQYF	TGTGCCAGCAGCTTATGGGCTAGCGGGGAGGCAGATACGCAGTATTTT
TRBV5-1	TRBD1	TRBJ2-6	.	CASSFRTGGSGANVLTF	TGCGCCAGCAGCTTCAGGACAGGGGGTTCCGGGGCCAACGTCCTGACTTTC
TRBV10-1	TRBD1	TRBJ1-2	.	CASSLDRESGYTF	TGCGCCAGCAGCTTGGACAGGGAAAGTGGCTACACCTTC
TRBV5-4	.	TRBJ1-1	.	CASSSSTGTEAFF	TGTGCCAGCAGCTCTTCGACAGGTACTGAAGCTTTCTTT
TRBV27	.	TRBJ2-5	.	CASSLGQETQYF	TGTGCCAGCAGCCTAGGCCAAGAGACCCAGTACTTC
TRBV18	.	TRBJ2-7	.	CASSVTPGGLDRAYF	TGTGCCAGCTCAGTAACACCGGGGGGCCTAGACAGGGCCTACTTC
TRBV19	.	TRBJ2-1	.	CASSIAVASEQFF	TGTGCCAGTAGTATAGCTGTCGCCTCCGAGCAGTTCTTC
TRBV6-5	.	TRBJ1-1	.	CASSSVGTEAFF	TGTGCCAGCAGTTCGGTCGGAACTGAAGCTTTCTTT
TRBV7-8	.	TRBJ2-4	.	CASSPTRVLAKNIQYF	TGTGCCAGCAGCCCTACTAGGGTCCTAGCCAAAAACATTCAGTACTTC
TRBV2	.	TRBJ2-7	.	CASSEVKGQYEQYF	TGTGCCAGCAGTGAAGTCAAGGGGCAATACGAGCAGTACTTC
TRBV6-5	.	TRBJ1-5	.	CASSAGRELPQHF	TGTGCCAGCAGCGCCGGCCGGGAATTGCCCCAGCATTTT
TRBV12-5	.	TRBJ1-2	.	CASGLDVGISGYTF	TGTGCTAGTGGTTTGGACGTGGGGATTAGTGGCTACACCTTC
TRBV5-4	TRBD1	TRBJ1-2	.	CASSPPYRQGTFGYTF	TGTGCCAGCAGCCCACCCTACCGACAGGGGACATTTGGCTACACCTTC
TRBV9	.	TRBJ2-3	.	CASSVEETSTDTQYF	TGTGCCAGCAGCGTAGAAGAGACTAGCACAGATACGCAGTATTTT
TRBV30	.	TRBJ2-7	.	CAWRSNKYEQYF	TGTGCCTGGAGGTCCAACAAATACGAGCAGTACTTC
TRBV3-1/TRBV3-2	TRBD1	TRBJ1-3	.	CASSQGQVSGNTIYF	TGTGCCAGCAGCCAGGGACAGGTCTCTGGAAACACCATATATTTT
TRBV5-1	.	TRBJ1-2	.	CASSLDINYGYTF	TGCGCCAGCAGCTTGGACATAAACTATGGCTACACCTTC
TRBV30	.	TRBJ2-7	.	CASGWLGYEQYF	TGTGCCTCGGGATGGCTAGGGTACGAGCAGTACTTC
TRBV12-3/TRBV12-4	.	TRBJ1-1	.	CASSLSGTPEAFF	TGTGCCAGCAGTTTATCTGGGACGCCAGAAGCTTTCTTT
TRBV7-8	.	TRBJ2-1	.	CASSFGRELVQFF	TGTGCCAGCAGCTTCGGCAGGGAGCTTGTGCAGTTCTTC
TRBV20-1	.	TRBJ1-1	.	CSAPGGTEAFF	TGCAGTGCCCCGGGGGGCACTGAAGCTTTCTTT
TRBV5-1	TRBD1	TRBJ1-2	.	CASSLAGTGVVYGYTF	TGCGCCAGCAGCTTGGCCGGGACAGGGGTTGTCTATGGCTACACCTTC
TRBV5-1	TRBD2	TRBJ2-5	.	CASRPGLAGVQTQYF	TGCGCCAGCAGACCTGGACTAGCGGGGGTACAGACCCAGTACTTC
TRBV15	.	TRBJ1-2	.	CATSRDGTPNYGYTF	TGTGCCACCAGCAGAGATGGGACACCCAACTATGGCTACACCTTC
TRBV6-5	.	TRBJ2-7	.	CASKRFPYEQYF	TGTGCCAGCAAGCGGTTTCCCTACGAGCAGTACTTC